The source of this TCR beta chain is a study of tumor-infiltrating lymphocytes in oesophageal squamous cell carcinoma. The V gene lost 3 bases and the J gene lost 11 bases, with 13 bases spanning the gap. The germline CDR1 and CDR2 sequences are MDHEN and SYDVKM. The CDR3 has 12 residues. There are many counts of this clonotype. One entry per CDR3 protein results from TCRdb running MiXCR on the PCR reads. Of about 22,000 distinct CDR3 sequences in the sample, 36% were seen once. This TCR came from a male donor with esophageal squamous cell carcinoma. The chain employs TRBV28 and TRBJ1-1; a possible D gene is TRBD1 (5 bases). Specimen: esophageal tumor tissue. The CDR3 loop is CASSFGAVVAFF. The CDR3 region has the DNA TGTGCCAGCAGTTTCGGGGCAGTGGTTGCTTTCTTT.